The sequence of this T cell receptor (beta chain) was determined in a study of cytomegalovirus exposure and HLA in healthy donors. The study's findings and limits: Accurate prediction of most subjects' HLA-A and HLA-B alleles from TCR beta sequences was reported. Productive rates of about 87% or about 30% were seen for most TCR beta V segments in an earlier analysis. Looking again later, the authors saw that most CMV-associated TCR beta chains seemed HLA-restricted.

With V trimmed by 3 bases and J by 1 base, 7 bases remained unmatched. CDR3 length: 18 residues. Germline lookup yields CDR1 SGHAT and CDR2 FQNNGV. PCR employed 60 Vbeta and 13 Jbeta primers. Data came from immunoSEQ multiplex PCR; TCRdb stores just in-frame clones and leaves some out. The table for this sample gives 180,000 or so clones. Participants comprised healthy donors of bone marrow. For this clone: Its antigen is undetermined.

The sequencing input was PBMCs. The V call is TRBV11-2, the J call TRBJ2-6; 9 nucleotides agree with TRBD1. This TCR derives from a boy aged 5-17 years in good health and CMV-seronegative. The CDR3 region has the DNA TGTGCCAGCAGCTTGTTTTTGGACAGGGGATCTGGGGCCAACGTCCTGACTTTC. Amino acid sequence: CASSLFLDRGSGANVLTF.